This T cell receptor beta chain was sequenced in a study of T cell responses to AZD1222 COVID-19 vaccine. Study-wide findings and caveats: Nearly half of unique spike-specific TCRs reportedly avoided B.1.351 and B.1.1.7 mutated regions.

The table came from immunoSEQ multiplex PCR; TCRdb's copy has only in-frame clones and leaves some out. Seen here are approximately 150,000 clones, 92% observed once, and the top ten hold over 1.3%. Turning to this clone: Its specificity is not known.

Trimming stripped 2 bases from V and 0 bases from J, with 5 bases between. Germline V gives CDR1 MGHRA, CDR2 YSYEKL. This CDR3 comprises 15 residues. The chain couples TRBV4-1 to TRBJ2-6; D is unclear. The receptor comes from an adult in good health. Here the sequenced sample was peripheral blood, taken on day 0 of AZD1222 vaccination. The CDR3 DNA sequence: TGCGCCAGCAGCCAAACTGTCTCTGGGGCCAACGTCCTGACTTTC. Protein sequence: CASSQTVSGANVLTF.